This TCR beta chain originates from a study of T cell responses to AZD1222 COVID-19 vaccine. The V gene's germline CDR1 is MNHEY and CDR2 SMNVEV (reference sequence). The V end lost 4 bases, the J end lost 1 base, and 1 base lay between the germline ends. The CDR3 is made up of 11 amino acids. Whole-study findings and limits: Spike-specific TCR repertoires showed rising breadth and depth after two AZD1222 doses.

This clone was found a few times. Antigen: not known. Sequencing used immunoSEQ multiplex PCR; TCRdb keeps in-frame clones, though not all of them. The table has 120,000 to 150,000 clones, approximately 88% seen once; the top ten hold over 12%. The chain has TRBV27 and TRBJ2-5, with D hard to call. Source: peripheral blood, taken on day 0 of AZD1222 vaccination. The sequence derives from an adult in good health. CDR3 sequence (DNA): TGTGCCAGCAGTTCCCAAGAGACCCAGTACTTC. Translation: CASSSQETQYF.